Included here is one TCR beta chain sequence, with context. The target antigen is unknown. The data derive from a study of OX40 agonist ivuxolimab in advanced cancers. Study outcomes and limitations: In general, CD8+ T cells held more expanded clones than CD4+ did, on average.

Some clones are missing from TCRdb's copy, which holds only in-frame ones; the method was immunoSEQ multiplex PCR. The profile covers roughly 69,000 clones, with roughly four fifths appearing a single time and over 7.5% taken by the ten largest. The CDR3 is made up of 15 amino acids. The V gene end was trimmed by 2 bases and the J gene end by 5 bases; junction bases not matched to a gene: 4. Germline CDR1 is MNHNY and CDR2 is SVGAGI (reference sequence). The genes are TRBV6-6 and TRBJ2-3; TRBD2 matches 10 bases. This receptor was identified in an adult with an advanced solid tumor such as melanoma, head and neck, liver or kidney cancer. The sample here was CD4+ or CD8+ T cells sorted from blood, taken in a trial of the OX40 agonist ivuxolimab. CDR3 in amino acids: CASSYKRGGQDTQYF. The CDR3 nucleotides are TGTGCCAGCAGTTACAAGCGGGGGGGCCAAGATACGCAGTATTTT.